This TCR beta chain originates from a study of blood T cell repertoires in COVID-19. In the original analysis: Reference gene primer amplification in the assay estimated nucleated cell counts. Data came from immunoSEQ multiplex PCR; TCRdb stores just in-frame clones and leaves some out. V and J calls and clone size are copied from that table; D and trimming were computed from the DNA. The sample contains roughly 250,000 clones, around 90% of which appear only once. Looked up from germline, CDR1 is SGHVS and CDR2 is FNYEAQ. The ends lost 1 base at V and 0 bases at J; junction bases unmatched: 6. This CDR3 is 16 amino acids long.

The chain couples TRBV7-6 to TRBJ2-7; 7 nucleotides line up with TRBD2. This receptor was obtained from a person aged 18-30 years with COVID-19, enrolled during active disease. Sequenced material: peripheral blood. CDR3 sequence reads: CASSLEAGRASYEQYF. The DNA for the CDR3 is TGTGCCAGCAGCTTAGAGGCGGGGAGGGCCTCCTACGAGCAGTACTTC.